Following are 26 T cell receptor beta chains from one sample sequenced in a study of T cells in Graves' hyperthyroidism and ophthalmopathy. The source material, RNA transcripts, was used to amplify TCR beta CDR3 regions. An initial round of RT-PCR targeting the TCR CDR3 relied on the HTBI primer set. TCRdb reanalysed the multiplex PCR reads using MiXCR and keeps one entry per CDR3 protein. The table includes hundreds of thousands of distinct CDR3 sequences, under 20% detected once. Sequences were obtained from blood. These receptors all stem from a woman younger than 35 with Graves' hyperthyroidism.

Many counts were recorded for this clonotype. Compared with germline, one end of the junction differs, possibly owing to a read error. This chain's CDR3 is CASSFTGNAGELFF. In DNA form, the CDR3 reads TGCGCCAGCAGCTTCACAGGGAACGCCGGGGAGCTGTTTTTT. This chain joins TRBV5-1 and TRBJ2-2, with TRBD1 as a possible D gene (6 bases). This CDR3 has 14 amino acids. Germline-derived CDR1 and CDR2 are SGHRS and YFSETQ.

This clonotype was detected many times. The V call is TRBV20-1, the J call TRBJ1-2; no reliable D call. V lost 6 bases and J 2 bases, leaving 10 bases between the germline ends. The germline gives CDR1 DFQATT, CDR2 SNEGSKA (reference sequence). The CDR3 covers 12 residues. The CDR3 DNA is TGCAGTGCCTCGTCAGGCAACTATGGCTACACCTTC. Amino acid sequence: CSASSGNYGYTF.

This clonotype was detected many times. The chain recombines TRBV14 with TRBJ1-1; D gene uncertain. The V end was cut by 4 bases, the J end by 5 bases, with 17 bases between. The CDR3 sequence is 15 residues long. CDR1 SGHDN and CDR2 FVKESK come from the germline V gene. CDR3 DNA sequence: TGTGCCAGCAGCCTCAGTCGGAAGGGTTCGACTGAAGCTTTCTTT. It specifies CASSLSRKGSTEAFF.

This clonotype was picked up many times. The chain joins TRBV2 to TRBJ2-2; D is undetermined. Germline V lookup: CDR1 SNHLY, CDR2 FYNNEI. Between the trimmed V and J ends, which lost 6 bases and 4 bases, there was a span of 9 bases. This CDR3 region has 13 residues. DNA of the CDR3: TGTGCCAGCAGCCCATTCCTCACCGGGGAGCTGTTTTTT. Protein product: CASSPFLTGELFF.

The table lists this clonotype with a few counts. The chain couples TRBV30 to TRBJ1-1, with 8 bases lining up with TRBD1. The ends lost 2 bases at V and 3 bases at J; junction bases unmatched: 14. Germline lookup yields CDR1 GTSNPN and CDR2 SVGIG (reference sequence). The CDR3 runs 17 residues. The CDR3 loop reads CAWSTWTGYHEHTEAFF. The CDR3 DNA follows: TGTGCCTGGAGTACTTGGACAGGGTACCATGAACACACTGAAGCTTTCTTT.

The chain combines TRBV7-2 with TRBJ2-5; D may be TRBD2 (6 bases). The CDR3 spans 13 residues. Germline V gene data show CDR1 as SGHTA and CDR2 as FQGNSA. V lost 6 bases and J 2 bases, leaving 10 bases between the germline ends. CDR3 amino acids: CASRHGGQETQYF. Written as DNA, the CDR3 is TGTGCCAGCAGACACGGGGGACAAGAGACCCAGTACTTC.

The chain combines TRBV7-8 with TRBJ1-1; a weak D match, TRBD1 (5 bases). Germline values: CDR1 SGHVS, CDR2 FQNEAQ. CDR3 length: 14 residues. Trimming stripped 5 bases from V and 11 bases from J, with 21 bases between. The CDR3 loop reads CASSPGTGSLGAFF. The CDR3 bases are TGTGCCAGCAGCCCGGGGACCGGGAGCTTGGGGGCTTTCTTT.

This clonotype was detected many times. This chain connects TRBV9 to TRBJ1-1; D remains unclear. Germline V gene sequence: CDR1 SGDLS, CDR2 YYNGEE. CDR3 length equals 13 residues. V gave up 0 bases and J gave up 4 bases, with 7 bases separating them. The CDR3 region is CASSVGTTTEAFF. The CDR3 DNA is TGTGCCAGCAGCGTAGGTACGACCACTGAAGCTTTCTTT.

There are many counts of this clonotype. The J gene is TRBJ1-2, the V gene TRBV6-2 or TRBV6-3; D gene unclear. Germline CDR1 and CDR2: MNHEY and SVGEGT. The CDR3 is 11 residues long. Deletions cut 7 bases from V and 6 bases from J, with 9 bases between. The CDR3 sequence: CASMRGNGYTF. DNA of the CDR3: TGTGCCAGCATGAGAGGGAATGGCTACACCTTC.

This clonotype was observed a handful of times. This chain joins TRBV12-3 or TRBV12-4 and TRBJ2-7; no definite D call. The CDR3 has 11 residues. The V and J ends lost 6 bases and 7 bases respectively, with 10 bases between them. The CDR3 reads CASSTRLEQYF. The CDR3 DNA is TGTGCCAGCAGCACCAGACTTGAGCAGTACTTC.

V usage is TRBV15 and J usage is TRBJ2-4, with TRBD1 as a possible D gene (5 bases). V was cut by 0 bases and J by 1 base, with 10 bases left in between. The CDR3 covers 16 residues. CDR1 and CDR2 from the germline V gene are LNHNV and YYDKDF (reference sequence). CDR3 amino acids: CATSRDPGKAKNIQYF. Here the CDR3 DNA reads TGTGCCACCAGCAGAGATCCAGGGAAGGCCAAAAACATTCAGTACTTC.

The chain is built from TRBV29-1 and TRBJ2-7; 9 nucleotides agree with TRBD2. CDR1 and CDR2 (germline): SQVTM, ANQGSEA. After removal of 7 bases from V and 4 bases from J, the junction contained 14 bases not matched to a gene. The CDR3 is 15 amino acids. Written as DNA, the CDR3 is TGCAGCGCCAGCTTTAGCGGGGGAACTGGGTACGAGCAGTACTTC. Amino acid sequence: CSASFSGGTGYEQYF.

The CDR3 coding sequence is TGTGCCACCAGCAGAGATTATGACAGGGCCCACGAGCAGTACTTC. Translating it yields CATSRDYDRAHEQYF. This chain uses TRBV15 with TRBJ2-7, with 7 bases identical to TRBD1. V gave up 0 bases and J gave up 5 bases; unmatched junction bases: 7. The length of the CDR3 is 15 residues. The germline gives CDR1 LNHNV, CDR2 YYDKDF (reference sequence).

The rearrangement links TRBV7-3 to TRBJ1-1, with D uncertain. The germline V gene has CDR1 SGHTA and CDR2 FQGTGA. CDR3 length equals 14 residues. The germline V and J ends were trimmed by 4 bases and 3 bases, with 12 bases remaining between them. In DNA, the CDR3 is TGTGCCAGCAGCTCGGACGGAGCAGACACTGAAGCTTTCTTT. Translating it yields CASSSDGADTEAFF.

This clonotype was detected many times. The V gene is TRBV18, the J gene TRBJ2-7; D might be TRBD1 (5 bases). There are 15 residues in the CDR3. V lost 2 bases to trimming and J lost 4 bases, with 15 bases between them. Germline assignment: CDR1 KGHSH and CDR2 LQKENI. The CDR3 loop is CASSPRTNSPYEQYF. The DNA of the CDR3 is TGTGCCAGCTCACCAAGGACAAACTCACCTTACGAGCAGTACTTC.

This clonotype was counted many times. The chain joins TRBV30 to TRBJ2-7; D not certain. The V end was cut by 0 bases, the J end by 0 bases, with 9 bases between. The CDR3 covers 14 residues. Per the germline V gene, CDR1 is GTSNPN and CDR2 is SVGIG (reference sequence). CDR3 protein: CAWSVPGTSYEQYF. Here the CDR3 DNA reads TGTGCCTGGAGTGTACCGGGCACCTCCTACGAGCAGTACTTC.

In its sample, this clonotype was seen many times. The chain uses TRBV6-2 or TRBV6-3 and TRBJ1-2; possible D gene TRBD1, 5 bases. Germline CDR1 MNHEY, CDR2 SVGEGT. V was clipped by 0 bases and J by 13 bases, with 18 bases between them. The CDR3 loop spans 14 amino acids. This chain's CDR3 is CASSYSHWGDYCTF. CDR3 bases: TGTGCCAGCAGTTACTCCCATTGGGGCGACTATTGCACCTTC.

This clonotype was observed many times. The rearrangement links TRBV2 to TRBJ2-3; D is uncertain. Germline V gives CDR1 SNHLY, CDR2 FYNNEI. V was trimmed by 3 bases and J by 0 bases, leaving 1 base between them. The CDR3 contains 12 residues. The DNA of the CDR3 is TGTGCCAGCAGTGACAGCACAGATACGCAGTATTTT. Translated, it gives CASSDSTDTQYF.

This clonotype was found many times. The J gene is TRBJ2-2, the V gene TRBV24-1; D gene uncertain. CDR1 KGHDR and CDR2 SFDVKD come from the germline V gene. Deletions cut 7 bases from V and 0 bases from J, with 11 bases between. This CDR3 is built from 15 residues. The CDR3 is CATSDRRPNTGELFF. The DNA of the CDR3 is TGTGCCACCAGCGATCGCAGACCGAACACCGGGGAGCTGTTTTTT.

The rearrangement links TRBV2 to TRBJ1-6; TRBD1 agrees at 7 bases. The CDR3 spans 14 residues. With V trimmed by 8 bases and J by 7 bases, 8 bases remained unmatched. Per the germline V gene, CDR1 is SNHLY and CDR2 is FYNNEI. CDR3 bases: TGTGCCAGCGGGAGACAGGGAGGAAATTCACCCCTCCACTTT. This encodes CASGRQGGNSPLHF.

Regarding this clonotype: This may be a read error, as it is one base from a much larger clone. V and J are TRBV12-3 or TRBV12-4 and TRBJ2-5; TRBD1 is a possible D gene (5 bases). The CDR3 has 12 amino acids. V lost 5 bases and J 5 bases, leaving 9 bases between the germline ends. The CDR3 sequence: CASSDWGETQYF. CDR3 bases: TGTGCCAGCAGTGACTGGGGCGAGACCCAGTACTTC.

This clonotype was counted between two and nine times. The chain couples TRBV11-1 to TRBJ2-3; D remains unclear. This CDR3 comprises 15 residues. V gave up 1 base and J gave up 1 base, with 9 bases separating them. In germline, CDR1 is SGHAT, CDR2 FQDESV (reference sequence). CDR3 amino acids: CASSLGGWGTDTQYF. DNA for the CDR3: TGTGCCAGCAGCTTAGGAGGATGGGGCACAGATACGCAGTATTTT.

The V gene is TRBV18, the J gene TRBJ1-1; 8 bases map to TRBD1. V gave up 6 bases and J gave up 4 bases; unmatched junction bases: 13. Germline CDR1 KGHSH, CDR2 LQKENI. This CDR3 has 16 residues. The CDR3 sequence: CASSPGDRPGSTEAFF. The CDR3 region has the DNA TGTGCCAGCTCCCCGGGGGACAGGCCGGGATCCACTGAAGCTTTCTTT.

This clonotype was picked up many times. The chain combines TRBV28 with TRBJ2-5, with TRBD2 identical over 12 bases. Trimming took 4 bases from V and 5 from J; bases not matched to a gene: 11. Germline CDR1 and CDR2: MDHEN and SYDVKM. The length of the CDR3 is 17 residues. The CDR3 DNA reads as TGTGCCAGCAGTTCCAGACTAGCGGGGGCCGTCCACGAGACCCAGTACTTC. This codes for CASSSRLAGAVHETQYF.

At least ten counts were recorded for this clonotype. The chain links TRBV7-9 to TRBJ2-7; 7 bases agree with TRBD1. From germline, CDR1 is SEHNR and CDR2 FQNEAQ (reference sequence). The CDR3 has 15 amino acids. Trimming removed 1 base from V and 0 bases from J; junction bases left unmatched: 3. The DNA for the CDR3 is TGTGCCAGCAGCTTAGGGACAGGCTTCTCCTACGAGCAGTACTTC. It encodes CASSLGTGFSYEQYF.

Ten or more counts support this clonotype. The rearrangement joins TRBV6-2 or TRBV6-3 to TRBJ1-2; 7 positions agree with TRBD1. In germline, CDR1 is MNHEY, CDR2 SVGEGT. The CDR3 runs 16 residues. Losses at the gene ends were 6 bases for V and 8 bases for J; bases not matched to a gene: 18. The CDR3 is CASSPHRDRLYRGYTF. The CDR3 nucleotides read TGTGCCAGCAGCCCTCACCGGGACAGATTATATAGGGGCTACACCTTC.